This passage covers 6 T cell receptor beta chains from one sample sequenced in a study of blood T cells in healthy people across ages. Then a second PCR, running roughly 7 to 11 cycles, was carried out with a sample-barcoded 5' primer and a J-beta primer mix. A single record per CDR3 protein comes from TCRdb applying MiXCR to the 5' RACE reads. This table holds roughly 1.5 million distinct CDR3 sequences, 40% to 45% found once. The sequenced sample was blood. The receptors come from a woman aged 18-30 years in good health.

The CDR3 DNA follows: TGTGCCAGCAGTGAAGGGACAGGGCTATCCTACAATGAGCAGTTCTTC. It encodes CASSEGTGLSYNEQFF. The chain carries TRBV6-1 and TRBJ2-1, with 8 bases fitting TRBD1. Germline V gene sequence: CDR1 MNHNS, CDR2 SASEGT. The CDR3 has 16 amino acids. After removal of 1 base from V and 1 base from J, the junction contained 3 bases not matched to a gene.

On this clonotype: A much larger clone differs from this one at a single base, so this may be a read error. J is TRBJ2-5 and V is TRBV2; no reliable D call. The J call could be wrong; TRBJ2-7 is a better fit for the DNA end. Germline values: CDR1 SNHLY, CDR2 FYNNEI. The CDR3 loop spans 13 amino acids. The CDR3 DNA sequence: TGTGCCGCCCGCTGGGCTAGTAGTTACGAGCAGTACTTC. This encodes CAARWASSYEQYF.

This chain joins TRBV29-1 and TRBJ2-1, with a tentative D call TRBD2 (5 bases). The CDR3 totals 13 residues. CDR1 is SQVTM, CDR2 ANQGSEA, per germline. V dropped 3 bases and J dropped 10 bases, with 16 bases sitting between them. CDR3 protein: CSVDLSGSYEQFF. DNA of the CDR3: TGCAGCGTTGACCTGAGCGGCTCCTACGAGCAGTTCTTC.

The chain recombines TRBV5-1 with TRBJ1-4; D perhaps matches TRBD1 (6 bases). The V and J ends lost 4 bases and 7 bases respectively, with 20 bases between them. There are 16 residues in the CDR3. Per the germline V gene, CDR1 is SGHRS and CDR2 is YFSETQ. CDR3 loop: CASSPLPAGAGEKLFF. CDR3 nucleotides: TGCGCCAGCAGCCCCCTCCCGGCAGGGGCCGGTGAAAAACTGTTTTTT.

The V call is TRBV3-1, the J call TRBJ2-1, with D hard to call. Germline CDR1 and CDR2: LGHDT and YNNKEL (reference sequence). The CDR3 runs to 13 residues. V was pared by 1 base and J by 7 bases, with 8 bases between. The CDR3 sequence is CASSQGSSNEQFF. CDR3 DNA sequence: TGTGCCAGCAGCCAAGGAAGCAGTAATGAGCAGTTCTTC.

This chain links TRBV12-3 or TRBV12-4 with TRBJ1-1; D perhaps matches TRBD1 (5 bases). V lost 2 bases to trimming and J lost 5 bases, with 12 bases between them. CDR3 size: 14 residues. CDR3 region: CASSLQGIPTEAFF. The CDR3 bases are TGTGCCAGCAGTTTACAGGGAATCCCGACTGAAGCTTTCTTT.